Many counts were recorded for the clone carrying this TCR beta chain. Its target is not known. The CDR3 covers 16 residues. With V trimmed by 4 bases and J by 8 bases, 10 bases remained unmatched. CDR1 and CDR2 (germline): KGHDR, SFDVKD. This sample stems from a study of breast tumors, draining lymph nodes, adjacent tissues. Study-level findings and limits: Compared with lymph nodes, tumors were less diverse; compared with nontumor tissue, more.

TCRdb redid the calling of the multiplex PCR reads with MiXCR, one entry per CDR3 protein. This table holds roughly 130,000 distinct CDR3 sequences, just under 20% found once. The lymph nodes were axillary draining lymph nodes from breast cancer patients. Material for sequencing was axillary lymph node tissue. The chain uses TRBV24-1 and TRBJ2-1, with 10 positions matching TRBD2. The source of this sequence is a female donor with breast cancer. Some clones in this sample may be carry-over from other donors' samples. The CDR3 DNA sequence: TGTGCCACCAGTGAGAGCGGGAGGGCCTTTTTCGATGAGCAGTTCTTC. It codes for CATSESGRAFFDEQFF.